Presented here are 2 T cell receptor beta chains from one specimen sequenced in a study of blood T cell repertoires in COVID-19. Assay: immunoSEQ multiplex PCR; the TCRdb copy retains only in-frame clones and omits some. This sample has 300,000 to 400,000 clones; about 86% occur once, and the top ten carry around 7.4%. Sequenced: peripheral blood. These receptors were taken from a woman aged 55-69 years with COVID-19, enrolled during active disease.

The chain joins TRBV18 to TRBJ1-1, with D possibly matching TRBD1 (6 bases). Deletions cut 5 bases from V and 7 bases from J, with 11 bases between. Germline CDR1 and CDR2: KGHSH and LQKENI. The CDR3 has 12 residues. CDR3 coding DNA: TGTGCCAGCTCAGTTCAGGGGCGTGAAGCTTTCTTT. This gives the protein CASSVQGREAFF.

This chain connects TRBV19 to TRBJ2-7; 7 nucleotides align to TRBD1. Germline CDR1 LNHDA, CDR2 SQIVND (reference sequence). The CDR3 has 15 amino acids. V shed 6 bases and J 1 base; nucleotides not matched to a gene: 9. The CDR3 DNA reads TGTGCCAGTAGGACCGTCGGACAGGAGTCCTACGAGCAGTACTTC. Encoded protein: CASRTVGQESYEQYF.